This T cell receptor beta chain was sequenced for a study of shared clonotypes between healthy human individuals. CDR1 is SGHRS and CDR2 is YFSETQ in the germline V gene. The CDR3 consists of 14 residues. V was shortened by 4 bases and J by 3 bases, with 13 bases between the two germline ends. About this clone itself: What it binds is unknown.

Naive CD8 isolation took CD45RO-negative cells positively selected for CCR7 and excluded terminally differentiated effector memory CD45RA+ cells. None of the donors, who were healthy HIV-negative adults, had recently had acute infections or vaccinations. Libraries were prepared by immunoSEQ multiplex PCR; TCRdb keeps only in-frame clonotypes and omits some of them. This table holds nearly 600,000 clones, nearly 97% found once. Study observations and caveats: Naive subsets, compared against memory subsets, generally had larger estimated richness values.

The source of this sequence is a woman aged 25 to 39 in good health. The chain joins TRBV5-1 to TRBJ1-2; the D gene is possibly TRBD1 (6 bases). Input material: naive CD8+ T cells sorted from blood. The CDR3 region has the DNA TGCGCCAGCAGCGAGGGGGGCATGGACTATGGCTACACCTTC. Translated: CASSEGGMDYGYTF.